These T cell receptor beta chains were read from a single sample in a study of graft-versus-host responses after intestinal transplantation. The protocol was immunoSEQ multiplex PCR, while the TCRdb copy is restricted to in-frame clones and leaves out a portion. The sample lists approximately 10,000 clones; 80% were seen once. The sample in question was PBMCs, obtained about 490 days after intestinal transplant. The receptors here all came from a human patient who received an intestinal transplant, so some T cells may come from the graft donor. CDR3s include the opening cysteine and the closing phenylalanine or tryptophan. The order of the fields is V gene, clone size, D gene, J gene, CDR3 DNA, CDR3 protein. D genes are given only for firm matches. Some rows mark clone size as missing; the rest say once, few, many or name a class of expanded clone.

v_call: TRBV6-6
clone_size: -
d_call: -
j_call: TRBJ2-7
cdr3_nt: TGTGCCAGCAGGCCATGGGGCAGGGGAAGCTACGAGCAGTACTTC
cdr3_aa: CASRPWGRGSYEQYF

v_call: TRBV7-7
clone_size: -
d_call: -
j_call: TRBJ2-6
cdr3_nt: TGTGCCAGCAGCCTATCGCCGCCACAAAGTCGGGCCAACGTCCTGACTTTC
cdr3_aa: CASSLSPPQSRANVLTF

v_call: TRBV7-9
clone_size: -
d_call: TRBD2
j_call: TRBJ2-7
cdr3_nt: TGTGCCAGCAGCTCATTCCTTGGGGGGACTAGTGGATACGAGCAGTACTTC
cdr3_aa: CASSSFLGGTSGYEQYF

v_call: TRBV6-1
clone_size: -
d_call: -
j_call: TRBJ2-6
cdr3_nt: TGTGCCAGCAGTCCCCGCCCCTCTGGGGCCAACGTCCTGACTTTC
cdr3_aa: CASSPRPSGANVLTF

v_call: TRBV13
clone_size: -
d_call: TRBD2
j_call: TRBJ2-7
cdr3_nt: TGTGCCAGCAGCCTCCGCGCCGGACTAGCGGATTTC
cdr3_aa: CASSLRAGLADF

v_call: TRBV6-5
clone_size: once
d_call: -
j_call: TRBJ1-6
cdr3_nt: TGTGCCAGCAGTTACTCAGGAGGGGTAGATTCACCCCTCCACTTT
cdr3_aa: CASSYSGGVDSPLHF

v_call: TRBV19
clone_size: -
d_call: -
j_call: TRBJ1-2
cdr3_nt: TGTGCCAGTAGTACCCTAGGACAGATAAATACTAACTATGGCTACACCTTC
cdr3_aa: CASSTLGQINTNYGYTF

v_call: TRBV9
clone_size: -
d_call: -
j_call: TRBJ1-2
cdr3_nt: TGTGCCAGCAGCCCATACAGGGCGGAACGTGGCTACACCTTC
cdr3_aa: CASSPYRAERGYTF

v_call: TRBV11-3
clone_size: -
d_call: -
j_call: TRBJ2-7
cdr3_nt: TGTGCCAGCAGCTTCCGCGGGGCCTCCTACGAGCAGTACTTC
cdr3_aa: CASSFRGASYEQYF

v_call: TRBV10-2
clone_size: -
d_call: -
j_call: TRBJ2-1
cdr3_nt: TGCGCCAGCAGTGGGGCGGCCCAAGGGCAGTTCTTC
cdr3_aa: CASSGAAQGQFF

v_call: TRBV5-4
clone_size: once
d_call: TRBD1
j_call: TRBJ2-2
cdr3_nt: TGTGCCAGCAGCCCGACAGGGACATTCACCGGGGAGCTGTTTTTT
cdr3_aa: CASSPTGTFTGELFF

v_call: TRBV9
clone_size: once
d_call: -
j_call: TRBJ1-1
cdr3_nt: TGTGCCAGCAACTCCGGGCTAGCCACTGAAGCTTTCTTT
cdr3_aa: CASNSGLATEAFF

v_call: TRBV19
clone_size: -
d_call: -
j_call: TRBJ1-2
cdr3_nt: TGTGCCAGTAGTATCTGGGGATCCATAGCTAACTATGGCTACACCTTC
cdr3_aa: CASSIWGSIANYGYTF

v_call: TRBV27
clone_size: -
d_call: TRBD1
j_call: TRBJ2-7
cdr3_nt: TGTGCCAGCAGTGCCCGACAGGGGATCTACGAGCAGTACTTC
cdr3_aa: CASSARQGIYEQYF

v_call: TRBV6-5
clone_size: -
d_call: -
j_call: TRBJ1-4
cdr3_nt: TGTGCCAGCAGTTACGTATCGGGAACAAATGAAAAACTGTTTTTT
cdr3_aa: CASSYVSGTNEKLFF

v_call: TRBV30
clone_size: once
d_call: -
j_call: TRBJ1-6
cdr3_nt: TGTGCCTGGAGTGTTTTCGGGGATTTTCGGTCACCCCTCCACTTT
cdr3_aa: CAWSVFGDFRSPLHF

v_call: TRBV27
clone_size: -
d_call: -
j_call: TRBJ2-2
cdr3_nt: TGTGCCAGCCGAGTAAGCGCGAACACCGGGGAGCTGTTTTTT
cdr3_aa: CASRVSANTGELFF

v_call: TRBV6-4
clone_size: -
d_call: -
j_call: TRBJ2-3
cdr3_nt: TGTGCCAGCAGTGGTAGCGCTACTAGCACAGATACGCAGTATTTT
cdr3_aa: CASSGSATSTDTQYF

v_call: TRBV5-8
clone_size: -
d_call: -
j_call: TRBJ1-2
cdr3_nt: TGTGCCAGCGCGATGATCTCGCGAAAGACCTATGGCTACACCTTC
cdr3_aa: CASAMISRKTYGYTF

v_call: TRBV19
clone_size: -
d_call: -
j_call: TRBJ2-1
cdr3_nt: TGTGCCAGTAGTCGTAGGGTCAGCTCCTACAATGAGCAGTTCTTC
cdr3_aa: CASSRRVSSYNEQFF

v_call: TRBV7-9
clone_size: -
d_call: -
j_call: TRBJ2-3
cdr3_nt: TGTGCCAGCAGCTTAGGGTGGGGGGAGATGGGCACAGATACGCAGTATTTT
cdr3_aa: CASSLGWGEMGTDTQYF

v_call: TRBV19
clone_size: -
d_call: -
j_call: TRBJ2-3
cdr3_nt: TGTGCCAGTAGGTGGGGAGCAGATACGCAGTATTTT
cdr3_aa: CASRWGADTQYF

v_call: TRBV25-1
clone_size: -
d_call: -
j_call: TRBJ1-1
cdr3_nt: TGTGCCAGCAGTACGGGTTGGTCAGCTGCTGAAGCTTTCTTT
cdr3_aa: CASSTGWSAAEAFF

v_call: TRBV9
clone_size: -
d_call: -
j_call: TRBJ2-2
cdr3_nt: TGTGCCAGCAGCTCTACACAGGGGAACACCGGGGAGCTGTTTTTT
cdr3_aa: CASSSTQGNTGELFF

v_call: TRBV6-4
clone_size: few
d_call: -
j_call: TRBJ2-2
cdr3_nt: TGTGCCAGCAGTGACTCAGACACCGGGGAGCTGTTTTTT
cdr3_aa: CASSDSDTGELFF

v_call: TRBV7-9
clone_size: medium-sized
d_call: -
j_call: TRBJ2-3
cdr3_nt: TGTGCCAGCAGCCTCATAGCGACCACAGATACGCAGTATTTT
cdr3_aa: CASSLIATTDTQYF

v_call: TRBV29-1
clone_size: -
d_call: -
j_call: TRBJ1-1
cdr3_nt: TGCAGCGTCTCGGGCGGGGGCAACACTGAAGCTTTCTTT
cdr3_aa: CSVSGGGNTEAFF

v_call: TRBV19
clone_size: -
d_call: -
j_call: TRBJ2-6
cdr3_nt: TGTGCCAGTAGTATAGGTAGTACTGGGGCCAACGTCCTGACTTTC
cdr3_aa: CASSIGSTGANVLTF